This T cell receptor (beta chain) was observed in a study of T cells in Graves' hyperthyroidism and ophthalmopathy. Study-wide findings and caveats: Ophthalmopathy and stable hyperthyroidism were told apart by a 13 V-J model.

Every diagnosis used clinical symptoms, serum thyroxine and TRAb, thyroid ultrasound and orbital computed tomography. In germline, CDR1 is DFQATT, CDR2 SNEGSKA (reference sequence). The CDR3 extends over 19 amino acids. The trim removed 3 bases at V and 4 bases at J, leaving 21 bases unmatched. The source material, RNA transcripts, was used to amplify TCR beta CDR3 regions. The HTBI primer set served for first-round RT-PCR of the TCR CDR3. TCRdb fed the multiplex PCR reads into MiXCR, producing one record per CDR3 protein. The sample records roughly 500,000 distinct CDR3 sequences, more than 45% being singletons. Note on this clonotype: The antigen remains unidentified.

The sequenced material came from peripheral blood or thyroid tissue (not recorded which). The chain uses TRBV20-1 and TRBJ2-5, with TRBD2 matching 9 bases. This TCR derives from an adult woman with Graves' disease, either hyperthyroidism or ophthalmopathy (not recorded which). The CDR3 coding sequence is TGCAGTGCTAGTGTGGCATTTGGGGTAGCGGGAGATGGGGGAGAGACCCAGTACTTC. Its translation: CSASVAFGVAGDGGETQYF.